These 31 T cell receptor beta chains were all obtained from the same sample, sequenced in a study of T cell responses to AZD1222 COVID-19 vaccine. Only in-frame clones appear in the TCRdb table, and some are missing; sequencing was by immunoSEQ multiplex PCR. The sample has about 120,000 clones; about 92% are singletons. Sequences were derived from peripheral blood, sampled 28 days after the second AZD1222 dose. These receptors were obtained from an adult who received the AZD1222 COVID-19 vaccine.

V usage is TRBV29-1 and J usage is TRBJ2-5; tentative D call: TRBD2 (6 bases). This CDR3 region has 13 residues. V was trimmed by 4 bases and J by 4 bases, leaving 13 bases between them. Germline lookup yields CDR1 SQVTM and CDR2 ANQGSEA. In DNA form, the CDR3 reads TGCAGCGTTGCCGGGGGTGTAGGAGAGACCCAGTACTTC. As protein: CSVAGGVGETQYF.

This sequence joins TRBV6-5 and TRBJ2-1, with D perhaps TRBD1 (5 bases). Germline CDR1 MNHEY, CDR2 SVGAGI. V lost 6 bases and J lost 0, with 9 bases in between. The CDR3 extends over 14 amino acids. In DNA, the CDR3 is TGTGCCAGCAGCAGGGTGGGCTCCTACAATGAGCAGTTCTTC. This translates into CASSRVGSYNEQFF.

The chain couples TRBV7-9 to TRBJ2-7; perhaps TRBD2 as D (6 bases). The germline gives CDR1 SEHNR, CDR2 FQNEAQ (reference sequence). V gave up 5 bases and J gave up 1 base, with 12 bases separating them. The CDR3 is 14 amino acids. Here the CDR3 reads CASSRAGPSYEQYF. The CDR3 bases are TGTGCCAGCAGCCGAGCGGGCCCGTCCTACGAGCAGTACTTC.

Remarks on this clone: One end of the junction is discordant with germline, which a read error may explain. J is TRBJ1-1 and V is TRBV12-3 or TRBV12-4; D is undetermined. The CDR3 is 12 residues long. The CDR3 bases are TGTGCCAGCAGTTTCTCAGGTGCGAGTACCCACTTT. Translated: CASSFSGASTHF.

DNA of the CDR3: TGTGCCAGCAGCGCGACTAGCGGGAGTATGGCCTTACATGAGCAGTTCTTC. Translating it yields CASSATSGSMALHEQFF. V is TRBV6-4 and J is TRBJ2-1, with TRBD2 matching 12 bases. Unmatched junction bases numbered 14, after V lost 6 bases and J lost 8 bases. The germline V gene encodes CDR1 MRHNA and CDR2 SNTAGT. CDR3 length: 17 amino acids.

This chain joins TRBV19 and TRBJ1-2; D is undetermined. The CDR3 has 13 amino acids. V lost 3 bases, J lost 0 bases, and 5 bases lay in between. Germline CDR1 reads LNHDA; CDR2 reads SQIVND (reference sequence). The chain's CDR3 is CASSMLTNYGYTF. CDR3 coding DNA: TGTGCCAGTAGTATGCTAACTAACTATGGCTACACCTTC. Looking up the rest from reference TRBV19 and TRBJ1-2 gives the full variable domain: DGGITQSPKYLFRKEGQNVTLSCEQNLNHDAMYWYRQDPGQGLRLIYYSQIVNDFQKGDIAEGYSVSREKKESFPLTVTSAQKNPTAFYLCASSMLTNYGYTFGSGTRLTVV.

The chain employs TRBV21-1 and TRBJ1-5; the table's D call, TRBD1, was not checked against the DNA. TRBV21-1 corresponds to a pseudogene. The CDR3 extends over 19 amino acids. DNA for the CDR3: TGTGCCAGCAGCATGGGCAGGTCCAACTTAACAGCATGCAATCAGCCCCAGCATTTT. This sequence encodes CASSMGRSNLTACNQPQHF.

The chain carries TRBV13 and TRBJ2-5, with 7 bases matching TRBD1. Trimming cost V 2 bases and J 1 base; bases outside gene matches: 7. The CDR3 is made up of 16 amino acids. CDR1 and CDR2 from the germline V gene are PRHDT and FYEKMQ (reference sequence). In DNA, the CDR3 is TGTGCCAGCAGCTTAACAACCGGGACAGTCCAAGAGACCCAGTACTTC. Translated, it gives CASSLTTGTVQETQYF.

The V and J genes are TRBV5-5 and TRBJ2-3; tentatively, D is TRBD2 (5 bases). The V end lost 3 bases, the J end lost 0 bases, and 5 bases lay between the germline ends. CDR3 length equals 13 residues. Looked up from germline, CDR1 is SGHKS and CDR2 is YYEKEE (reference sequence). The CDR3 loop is CASSSGSTDTQYF. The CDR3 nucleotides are TGTGCCAGCAGCTCGGGGAGCACAGATACGCAGTATTTT.

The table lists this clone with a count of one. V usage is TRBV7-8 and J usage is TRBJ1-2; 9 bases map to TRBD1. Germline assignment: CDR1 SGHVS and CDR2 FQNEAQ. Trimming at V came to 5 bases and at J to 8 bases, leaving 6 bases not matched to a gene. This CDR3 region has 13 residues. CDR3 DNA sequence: TGTGCCAGCAGCCCGGGACAGGGTAACGGCTACACCTTC. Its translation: CASSPGQGNGYTF.

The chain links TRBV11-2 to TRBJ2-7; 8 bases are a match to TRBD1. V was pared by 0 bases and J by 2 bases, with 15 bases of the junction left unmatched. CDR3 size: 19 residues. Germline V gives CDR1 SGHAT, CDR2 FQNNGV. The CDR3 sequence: CASSLDRFAGQGRTYEQYF. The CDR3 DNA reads TGTGCCAGCAGCTTAGATAGGTTCGCCGGACAGGGACGAACCTACGAGCAGTACTTC.

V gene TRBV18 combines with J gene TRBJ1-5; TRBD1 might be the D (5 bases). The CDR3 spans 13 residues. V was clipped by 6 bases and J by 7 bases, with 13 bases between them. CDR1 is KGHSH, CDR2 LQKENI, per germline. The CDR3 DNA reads TGTGCCAGCTCTCCGGAGGGGCGGCAGCCCCAGCATTTT. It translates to CASSPEGRQPQHF.

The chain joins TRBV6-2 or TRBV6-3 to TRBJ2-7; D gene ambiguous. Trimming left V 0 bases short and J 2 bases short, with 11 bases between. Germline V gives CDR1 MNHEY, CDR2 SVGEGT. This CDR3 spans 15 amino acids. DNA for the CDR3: TGTGCCAGCAGTTACTCGGCCAGCGCAACCTACGAGCAGTACTTC. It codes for CASSYSASATYEQYF.

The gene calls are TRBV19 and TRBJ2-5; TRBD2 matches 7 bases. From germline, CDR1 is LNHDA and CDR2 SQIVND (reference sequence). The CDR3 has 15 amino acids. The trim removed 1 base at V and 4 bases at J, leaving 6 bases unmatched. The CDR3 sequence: CASSIGGGSVETQYF. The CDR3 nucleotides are TGTGCCAGTAGTATAGGGGGAGGGTCGGTAGAGACCCAGTACTTC.

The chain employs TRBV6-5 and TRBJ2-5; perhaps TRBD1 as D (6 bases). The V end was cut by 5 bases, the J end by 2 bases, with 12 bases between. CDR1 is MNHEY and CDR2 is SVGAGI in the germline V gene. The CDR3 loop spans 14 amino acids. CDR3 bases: TGTGCCAGCAGTCGGACAGCTCAACAAGAGACCCAGTACTTC. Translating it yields CASSRTAQQETQYF.

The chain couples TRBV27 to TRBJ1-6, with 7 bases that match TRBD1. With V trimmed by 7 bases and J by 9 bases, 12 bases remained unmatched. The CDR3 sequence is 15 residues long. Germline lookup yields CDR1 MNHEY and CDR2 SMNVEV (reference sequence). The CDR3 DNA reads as TGTGCCAGCATCTCCTCGGGTAACAGGGGTTCACCCCTCCACTTT. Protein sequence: CASISSGNRGSPLHF.

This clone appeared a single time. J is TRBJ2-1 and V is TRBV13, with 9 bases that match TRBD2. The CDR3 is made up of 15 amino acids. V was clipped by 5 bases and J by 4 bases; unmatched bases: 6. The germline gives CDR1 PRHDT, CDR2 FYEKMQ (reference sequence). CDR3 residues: CASSQDSGGYNEQFF. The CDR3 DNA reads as TGTGCCAGCAGCCAAGATAGCGGGGGATACAATGAGCAGTTCTTC.

The CDR3 here is CASSSPGTTYEQYF. The DNA of the CDR3 is TGTGCCAGCAGCTCTCCCGGGACCACCTACGAGCAGTACTTC. This chain links TRBV5-4 with TRBJ2-7; tentatively, D is TRBD1 or TRBD2 (5 bases each). Germline CDR1 is SGHNT and CDR2 is YYREEE (reference sequence). Trimming removed 3 bases from V and 2 bases from J, with 12 bases in between. The CDR3 is 14 residues long.

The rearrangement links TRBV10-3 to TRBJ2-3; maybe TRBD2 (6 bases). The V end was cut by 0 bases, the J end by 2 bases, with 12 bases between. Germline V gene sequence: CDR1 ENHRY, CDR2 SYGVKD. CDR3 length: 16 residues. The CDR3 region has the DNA TGTGCCATCAGTGAGTCAGGCGGGGCGCTCACAGATACGCAGTATTTT. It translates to CAISESGGALTDTQYF.

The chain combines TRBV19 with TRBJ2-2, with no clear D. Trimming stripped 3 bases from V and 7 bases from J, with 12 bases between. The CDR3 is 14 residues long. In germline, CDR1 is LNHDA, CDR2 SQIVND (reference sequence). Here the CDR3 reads CASSIPWRDGELFF. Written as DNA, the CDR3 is TGTGCCAGTAGTATTCCCTGGCGAGACGGGGAGCTGTTTTTT. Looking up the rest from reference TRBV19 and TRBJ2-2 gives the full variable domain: DGGITQSPKYLFRKEGQNVTLSCEQNLNHDAMYWYRQDPGQGLRLIYYSQIVNDFQKGDIAEGYSVSREKKESFPLTVTSAQKNPTAFYLCASSIPWRDGELFFGEGSRLTVL.

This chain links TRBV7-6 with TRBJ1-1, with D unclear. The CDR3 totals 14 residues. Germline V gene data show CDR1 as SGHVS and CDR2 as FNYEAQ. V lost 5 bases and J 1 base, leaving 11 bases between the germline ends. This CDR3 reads CASSPSTGNTEAFF. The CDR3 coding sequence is TGTGCCAGCAGCCCTTCCACGGGGAACACTGAAGCTTTCTTT.

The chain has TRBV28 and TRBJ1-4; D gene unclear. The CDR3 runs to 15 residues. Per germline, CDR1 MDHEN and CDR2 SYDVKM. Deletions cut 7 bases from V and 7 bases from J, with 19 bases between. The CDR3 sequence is CASTLRPGRSEKLFF. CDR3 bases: TGTGCCAGCACCCTAAGACCCGGGCGGAGTGAAAAACTGTTTTTT.

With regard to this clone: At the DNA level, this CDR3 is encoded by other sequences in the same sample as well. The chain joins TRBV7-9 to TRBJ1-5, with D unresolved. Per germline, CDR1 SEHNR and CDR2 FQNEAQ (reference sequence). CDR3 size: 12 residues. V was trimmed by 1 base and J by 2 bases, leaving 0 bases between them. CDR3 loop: CASSLGNQPQHF. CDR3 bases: TGTGCCAGCAGCTTAGGCAATCAGCCCCAGCATTTT.

CDR3 in DNA: TGTGCCAGCAGCCAAGATTGGGGAGACTATGGCTACACCTTC. This sequence encodes CASSQDWGDYGYTF. The rearrangement uses TRBV3-1 (or the pseudogene TRBV3-2) and TRBJ1-2; D is uncertain. Germline loops: CDR1 LGHDT, CDR2 YNNKEL (reference sequence). V gave up 0 bases and J gave up 3 bases, with 8 bases separating them. This CDR3 comprises 14 residues.

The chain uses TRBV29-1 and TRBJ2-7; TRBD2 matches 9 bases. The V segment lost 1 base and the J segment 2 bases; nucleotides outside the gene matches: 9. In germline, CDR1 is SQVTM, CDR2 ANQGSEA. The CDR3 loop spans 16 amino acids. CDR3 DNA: TGCAGCGTTGAAGGGTTTGGCGGGAGGGGGACCTACGAGCAGTACTTC. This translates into CSVEGFGGRGTYEQYF.

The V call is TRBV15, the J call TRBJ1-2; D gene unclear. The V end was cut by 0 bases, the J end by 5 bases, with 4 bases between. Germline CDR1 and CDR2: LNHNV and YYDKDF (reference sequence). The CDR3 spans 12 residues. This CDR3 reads CATSRDSYGYTF. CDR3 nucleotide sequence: TGTGCCACCAGCAGAGATTCTTATGGCTACACCTTC.

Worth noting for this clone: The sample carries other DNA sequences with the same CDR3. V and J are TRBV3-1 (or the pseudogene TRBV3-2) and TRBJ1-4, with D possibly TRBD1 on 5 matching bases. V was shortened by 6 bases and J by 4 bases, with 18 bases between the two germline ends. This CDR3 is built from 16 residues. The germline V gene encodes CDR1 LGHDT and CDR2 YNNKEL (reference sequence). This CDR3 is CASSHAHGGDNEKLFF. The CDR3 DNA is TGTGCCAGCAGTCACGCTCACGGGGGGGATAATGAAAAACTGTTTTTT.

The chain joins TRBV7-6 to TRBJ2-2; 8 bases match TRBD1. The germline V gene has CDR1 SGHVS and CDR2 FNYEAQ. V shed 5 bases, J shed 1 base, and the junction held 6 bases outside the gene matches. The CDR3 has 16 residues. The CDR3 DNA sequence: TGTGCCAGCAGCAACCCCGGGACAGGGAACACCGGGGAGCTGTTTTTT. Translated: CASSNPGTGNTGELFF.

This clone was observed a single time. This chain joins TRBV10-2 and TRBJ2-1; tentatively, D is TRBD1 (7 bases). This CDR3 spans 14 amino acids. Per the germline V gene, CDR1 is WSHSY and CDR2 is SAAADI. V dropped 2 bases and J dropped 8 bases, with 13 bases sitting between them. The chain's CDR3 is CASSEATGEDEQFF. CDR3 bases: TGCGCCAGCAGTGAGGCCACAGGGGAGGATGAGCAGTTCTTC.

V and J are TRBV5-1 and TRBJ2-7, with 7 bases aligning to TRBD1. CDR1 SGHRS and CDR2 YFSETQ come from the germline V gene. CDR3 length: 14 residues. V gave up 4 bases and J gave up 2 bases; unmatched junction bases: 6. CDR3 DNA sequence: TGCGCCAGCAGCAGACAGGGCTCCACCTACGAGCAGTACTTC. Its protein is CASSRQGSTYEQYF.

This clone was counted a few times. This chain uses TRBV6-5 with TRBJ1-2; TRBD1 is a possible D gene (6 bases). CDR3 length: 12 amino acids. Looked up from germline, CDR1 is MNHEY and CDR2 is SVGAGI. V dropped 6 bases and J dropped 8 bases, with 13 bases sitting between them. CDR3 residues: CASRGTGMGYTF. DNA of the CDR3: TGTGCCAGCAGGGGAACAGGGATGGGCTACACCTTC.